Shown below are 10 T cell receptor beta chains from a single sample sequenced in a study of T cells in Graves' hyperthyroidism and ophthalmopathy. What was amplified from RNA transcripts were TCR beta CDR3 regions. In the first-round RT-PCR of the TCR CDR3, the HTBI primer set was used. Via MiXCR, TCRdb re-called the multiplex PCR reads, giving one row per CDR3 protein. The sample contains approximately 400,000 distinct CDR3 sequences, around 20% of which appear only once. Sequencing was performed on blood. The receptor set was obtained from a young man with Graves' ophthalmopathy.

The rearrangement joins TRBV5-1 to TRBJ1-3; D unclear. Germline V gene lookup returns CDR1 SGHRS and CDR2 YFSETQ. CDR3 length equals 15 residues. Between the trimmed V and J ends, which lost 2 bases and 0 bases, there was a span of 9 bases. CDR3: CASSFGPDSGNTIYF. CDR3 in DNA: TGCGCCAGCAGCTTCGGCCCCGACTCTGGAAACACCATATATTTT.

Comments on this clonotype: At one end, the junction sequence differs from germline, possibly due to a read error. This sequence joins TRBV5-1 and TRBJ1-3; no reliable D call. This CDR3 spans 14 amino acids. In germline, CDR1 is SGHRS, CDR2 YFSETQ. CDR3 bases: TGCGCCAGCGGCTTGGGCACCCCTGGAAACACCATATATTTT. It translates to CASGLGTPGNTIYF.

The chain uses TRBV6-1 and TRBJ1-6; TRBD1 aligns across 12 bases. The CDR3 length is 17 residues. The germline V gene encodes CDR1 MNHNS and CDR2 SASEGT. Losses at the gene ends were 10 bases for V and 4 bases for J; bases not matched to a gene: 11. CDR3 DNA sequence: TGTGCCACCCCCGGGACAGGGGGCGAAATGTATAATTCACCCCTCCACTTT. This gives the protein CATPGTGGEMYNSPLHF.

Regarding this clonotype: A much larger clone lies one base from this, so it may be a read error. The conserved phenylalanine or tryptophan normally closing the CDR3 is absent here, so this likely arose from a read error. The J gene is TRBJ2-7, the V gene TRBV28; D not resolved. Trimming took off 5 bases at V and 2 bases at J, with 10 bases between the two ends. Germline V lookup: CDR1 MDHEN, CDR2 SYDVKM. The CDR3 spans 13 residues. The CDR3 sequence is CASSLPRTYEQYL. CDR3 nucleotide sequence: TGTGCCAGCAGTCTCCCCAGGACCTACGAGCAGTACCTC.

The J gene is TRBJ2-7, the V gene TRBV28; 12 bases align to TRBD1. The CDR3 has 13 residues. Germline V lookup: CDR1 MDHEN, CDR2 SYDVKM. V lost 9 bases to trimming and J lost 3 bases; unmatched junction nucleotides: 3. As DNA, the CDR3 is TGTGCCAGTGGGACAGGGGGCTTCTACGAGCAGTACTTC. Its protein product is CASGTGGFYEQYF.

The genes are TRBV6-1 and TRBJ1-6; D is unclear. Per germline, CDR1 MNHNS and CDR2 SASEGT. Trimming removed 7 bases at V and 2 bases at J, with 12 bases between. CDR3 length equals 15 residues. CDR3: CASNPAPAYNSPLHF. CDR3 bases: TGTGCCAGCAATCCAGCCCCCGCCTATAATTCACCCCTCCACTTT.

The rearrangement joins TRBV4-3 to TRBJ2-7; TRBD1 matches at 8 bases. CDR1 is LGHNA and CDR2 is YSLEER in the germline V gene. The V segment lost 2 bases and the J segment 6 bases; nucleotides outside the gene matches: 3. The CDR3 spans 13 residues. The CDR3 DNA follows: TGCGCCAGCAGCCAACGGACAGGGCGCGAGCAGTACTTC. The encoded protein is CASSQRTGREQYF.

There are many counts of this clonotype. The chain recombines TRBV6-1 with TRBJ1-5, with D perhaps matching TRBD1 (5 bases). Germline V gene lookup returns CDR1 MNHNS and CDR2 SASEGT. The CDR3 contains 15 residues. Trimming pared 5 bases from V and 7 bases from J, leaving 18 bases between. The CDR3, as DNA: TGTGCCAGCAGTTCCCAAGGGCAGGGTTACCAGCCCCAGCATTTT. It is translated as CASSSQGQGYQPQHF.

This clonotype has a count of ten or more. This rearrangement joins TRBV6-2 or TRBV6-3 to TRBJ1-5; weak D call: TRBD1 (6 bases). The CDR3 extends over 16 amino acids. V lost 6 bases, J lost 0 bases, and 15 bases lay in between. Germline V gene sequence: CDR1 MNHEY, CDR2 SVGEGT. The chain's CDR3 is CASRSRTAYSNQPQHF. The CDR3 DNA reads as TGTGCCAGCAGGTCTCGGACAGCTTATAGCAATCAGCCCCAGCATTTT.

This clonotype was counted a few times. The J gene is TRBJ2-7, the V gene TRBV18, with 9 bases identical to TRBD1. The length of the CDR3 is 13 residues. Germline V lookup: CDR1 KGHSH, CDR2 LQKENI. Germline trimming cut 8 bases from V and 5 bases from J; bases unmatched to any gene: 7. This CDR3 is CASKGDRVDEQYF. In nucleotides, the CDR3 is TGTGCCAGCAAAGGGGACAGGGTGGACGAGCAGTACTTC.